This TCR beta chain was recovered during a study of blood T cell repertoires in COVID-19. Study as a whole: PBMCs, B-cell-depleted T cells, or T cells were the source of the cDNA or gDNA that made up the material.

Authors' processing steps: Estimation of nucleated cell counts was performed using reference gene primer amplification. TCRdb keeps only in-frame clones here, not all; method: immunoSEQ multiplex PCR. Clonal size and the V and J genes are those of that table, whereas D and trimming came from the DNA. The sample holds a few hundred thousand clones, approximately 89% seen once. CDR1 is LNHDA, CDR2 SQIVND, per germline (reference sequence). Unmatched junction bases numbered 2, after V lost 3 bases and J lost 4 bases. This CDR3 is built from 13 residues. The sample taken for sequencing was peripheral blood. This sequence joins TRBV19 and TRBJ1-2; TRBD1 aligns across 7 bases. The TCR was taken from a woman in her 70s with COVID-19, enrolled during active disease. This CDR3 is CASSIDRVYGYTF. As DNA, the CDR3 is TGTGCCAGTAGTATTGACAGGGTCTATGGCTACACCTTC. The full variable domain, its missing parts supplied by reference TRBV19 and TRBJ1-2, is DGGITQSPKYLFRKEGQNVTLSCEQNLNHDAMYWYRQDPGQGLRLIYYSQIVNDFQKGDIAEGYSVSREKKESFPLTVTSAQKNPTAFYLCASSIDRVYGYTFGSGTRLTVV.